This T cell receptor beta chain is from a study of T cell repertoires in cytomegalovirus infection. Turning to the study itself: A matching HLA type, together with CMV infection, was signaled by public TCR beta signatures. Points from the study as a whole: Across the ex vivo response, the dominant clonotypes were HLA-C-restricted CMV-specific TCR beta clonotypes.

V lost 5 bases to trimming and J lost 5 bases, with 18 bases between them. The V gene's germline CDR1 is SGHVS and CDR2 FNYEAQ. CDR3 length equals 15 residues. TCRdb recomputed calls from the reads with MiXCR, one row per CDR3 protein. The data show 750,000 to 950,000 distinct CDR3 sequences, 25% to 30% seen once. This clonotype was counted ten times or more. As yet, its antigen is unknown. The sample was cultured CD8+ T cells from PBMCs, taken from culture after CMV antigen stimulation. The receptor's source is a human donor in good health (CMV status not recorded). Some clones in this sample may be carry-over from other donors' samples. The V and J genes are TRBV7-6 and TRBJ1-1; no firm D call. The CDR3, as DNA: TGTGCCAGCAGCCCCTTGACGGGCGCGGGGACTGAAGCTTTCTTT. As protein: CASSPLTGAGTEAFF.